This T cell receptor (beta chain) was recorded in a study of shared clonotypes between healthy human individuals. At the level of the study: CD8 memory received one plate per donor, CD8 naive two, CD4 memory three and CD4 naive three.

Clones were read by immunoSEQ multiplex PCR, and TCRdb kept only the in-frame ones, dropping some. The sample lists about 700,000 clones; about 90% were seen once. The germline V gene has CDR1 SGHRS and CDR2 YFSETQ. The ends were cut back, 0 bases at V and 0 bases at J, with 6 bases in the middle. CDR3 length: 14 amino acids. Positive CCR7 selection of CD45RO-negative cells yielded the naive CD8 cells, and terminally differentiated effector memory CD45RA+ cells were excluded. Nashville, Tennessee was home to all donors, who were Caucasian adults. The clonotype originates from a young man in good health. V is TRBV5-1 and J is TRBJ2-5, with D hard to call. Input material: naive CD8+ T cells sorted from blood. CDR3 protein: CASSLVQYQETQYF. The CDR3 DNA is TGCGCCAGCAGCTTGGTTCAGTACCAAGAGACCCAGTACTTC.